Below are 5 T cell receptor beta chains sequenced from a single sample in a study of OX40 agonist ivuxolimab in advanced cancers. Clones were sequenced by immunoSEQ multiplex PCR, and TCRdb holds only the in-frame ones, with some missing. The profile covers about 56,000 clones, with 85% to 90% appearing a single time and approximately 10% taken by the ten largest. This sample comprised CD4+ or CD8+ T cells sorted from blood, obtained in a trial of the OX40 agonist ivuxolimab. These receptors all stem from an adult with an advanced solid tumor such as melanoma, head and neck, liver or kidney cancer.

The V gene is TRBV6-1, the J gene TRBJ2-2; no firm D call. Germline CDR1 MNHNS, CDR2 SASEGT. This CDR3 contains 14 residues. V lost 2 bases and J lost 13, with 17 bases in between. The CDR3: CASSEKFHPAWLFF. CDR3 sequence (DNA): TGTGCCAGCAGTGAAAAATTCCACCCAGCGTGGCTGTTTTTT.

The genes are TRBV28 and TRBJ1-2; D remains unclear. The CDR3 has 12 amino acids. Germline V CDR1 and CDR2: MDHEN, SYDVKM. The germline V and J ends were trimmed by 6 bases and 6 bases, with 11 bases remaining between them. CDR3 sequence: CASSRPGDGYTF. CDR3 DNA: TGTGCCAGCAGCCGACCTGGGGATGGCTACACCTTC.

V usage is TRBV18 and J usage is TRBJ2-7, with 9 bases aligning to TRBD2. The ends lost 3 bases at V and 2 bases at J; junction bases unmatched: 5. CDR1 KGHSH and CDR2 LQKENI come from the germline V gene. This CDR3 is built from 15 residues. The CDR3 here is CASSPASGIAYEQYF. The CDR3 region has the DNA TGTGCCAGCTCACCGGCTAGCGGGATAGCCTACGAGCAGTACTTC.

This sequence joins TRBV9 and TRBJ1-2; D is possibly TRBD1 (6 bases). V lost 4 bases and J lost 10, with 11 bases in between. The CDR3 covers 11 residues. Germline CDR1 is SGDLS and CDR2 is YYNGEE. CDR3 amino acids: CASSTTGFYTF. Here the CDR3 DNA reads TGTGCCAGCAGCACCACAGGGTTCTACACCTTC.

The chain recombines TRBV27 with TRBJ2-3, with 11 bases matching TRBD1. Germline CDR1 and CDR2: MNHEY and SMNVEV (reference sequence). This CDR3 spans 16 amino acids. Trimming cost V 6 bases and J 3 bases; bases outside gene matches: 8. CDR3 coding DNA: TGTGCCAGCAGGGGGGACAGGGGGGTGATAACAGATACGCAGTATTTT. Encoded protein: CASRGDRGVITDTQYF.